This entry describes one T cell receptor (beta chain). Its antigen remains unidentified. It may be a read error: a sequence one base away is much more abundant. Described time point: pre-sensitization, week 0. The treatment was: therapeutic diphenylcyclopropenone sensitization with weekly scalp DPC. This sample was taken from a study of human T cells and chemical hapten exposure. Study information: Upper-back patch tests with 0.01% DPC were read at 6 days. General study points: Significantly greater numbers of large CDR3 similarity clusters came from expanded TCRs than from controls.

In the original workflow: Ranging from about 20,000 to 690,600, TCR counts per sample had a median value of about 96,000. A single record per CDR3 protein comes from TCRdb applying MiXCR to the RACE reads. These V and J calls derive from TCRdb rather than the authors' analysis. The sample has under 300,000 distinct CDR3 sequences; about 7.7% are singletons. The ends were cut back, 10 bases at V and 1 base at J, with 13 bases in the middle. Per germline, CDR1 SEHNR and CDR2 FQNEAQ (reference sequence). The CDR3 totals 14 residues. V usage is TRBV7-9 and J usage is TRBJ2-2; D uncertain. The sequence was obtained from a man between 18 and 35 years old with alopecia areata. Some clones in this sample may be carry-over from other donors' samples. Sequenced material: whole blood, taken in connection with sensitization to the hapten diphenylcyclopropenone (DPC). The CDR3 coding sequence is TGTGCCAACACCGTACACCAGAACACCGGGGAGCTGTTTTTT. Translation: CANTVHQNTGELFF.